This entry lists 13 T cell receptor beta chains sequenced from one sample in a study of blood T cells in healthy people across ages (dated by TCRdb to between 2014 and 2016). The library was prepared using 5' RACE. Data came from an Illumina HiSeq 2500. The second PCR ran for roughly 6 to 11 cycles and used a J-beta primer mix along with a sample-barcoded 5' primer. Using fastp at Q25 and MiXCR, TCRdb reprocessed the public reads and kept productive beta chains. Rows with one shared CDR3 protein collapse into an entry with the most common genes and DNA. For this sample there are approximately 960,000 distinct CDR3 sequences; around 29% appear just once. Clones ranked in the top ten supply around 9.6% of the sample. These sequences were also reported in another study, on T cells of mothers and their children.

What was sequenced was blood. These receptors all come from a woman aged 40 to 55 in good health.

Concerning this clonotype: A much bigger clone sits one base away, suggesting this may be a read error. The gene calls are TRBV11-2 and TRBJ2-1, with TRBD2 matching over 12 bases. Germline V CDR1 and CDR2: SGHAT, FQNNGV. The junction had 16 bases not matched to a gene; V was cut back by 5 bases and J by 11 bases. The CDR3 runs to 17 residues. The CDR3 DNA is TGTGCCAGCAGCCCGCGACTAGCGGGGGACTCGGTGAATAAGCAGTTCTTC. Translated, it gives CASSPRLAGDSVNKQFF.

This clonotype was detected many times. The gene calls are TRBV18 and TRBJ1-1; D is undetermined. CDR3 length: 11 amino acids. Germline assignment: CDR1 KGHSH and CDR2 LQKENI. With 3 bases removed from V and 2 bases from J, the gap between germline ends came to 1 base. In DNA, the CDR3 is TGTGCCAGCTCACCCAACACTGAAGCTTTCTTT. Its translation: CASSPNTEAFF.

This clonotype was recorded a few times. The chain has TRBV11-2 and TRBJ2-1, with D perhaps matching TRBD2 (7 bases). Germline CDR1 reads SGHAT; CDR2 reads FQNNGV. The ends were cut back, 5 bases at V and 6 bases at J, with 23 bases in the middle. There are 17 residues in the CDR3. In DNA, the CDR3 is TGTGCCAGCAGCGGAGGGGGGGTAGTTTCCCCCCGCAATGAGCAGTTCTTC. This sequence encodes CASSGGGVVSPRNEQFF.

This rearrangement joins TRBV3-1 to TRBJ2-3, with a weak D call TRBD2 (6 bases). Germline assignment: CDR1 LGHDT and CDR2 YNNKEL (reference sequence). The V gene lost 4 bases and the J gene lost 6 bases, with 11 bases spanning the gap. This CDR3 comprises 13 residues. The CDR3, as DNA: TGTGCCAGCAGCCGGAGGGCAGACGATACGCAGTATTTT. Its protein is CASSRRADDTQYF.

Ten or more counts support this clonotype. V gene TRBV9 combines with J gene TRBJ1-6, with unresolved D. Trimming left V 4 bases short and J 8 bases short, with 13 bases between. CDR1 SGDLS and CDR2 YYNGEE come from the germline V gene. The CDR3 sequence is 14 residues long. The CDR3 DNA follows: TGTGCCAGCAGCCTATACCGAAGGGATTCACCCCTCCACTTT. Its translation: CASSLYRRDSPLHF.

This clonotype was seen ten or more times. The chain combines TRBV20-1 with TRBJ2-7; D unresolved. This CDR3 spans 14 amino acids. V lost 4 bases and J 0 bases, leaving 13 bases between the germline ends. Germline V CDR1 and CDR2: DFQATT, SNEGSKA (reference sequence). The CDR3 DNA is TGCAGTGCTATCCCAGGATCAGTCTCCTACGAGCAGTACTTC. Its protein product is CSAIPGSVSYEQYF.

The chain is built from TRBV12-3 or TRBV12-4 and TRBJ2-3, with a tentative D call TRBD2 (6 bases). The CDR3 runs 16 residues. V gave up 4 bases and J gave up 1 base, with 15 bases separating them. CDR3 region: CASSSGDALGTDTQYF. The CDR3 DNA reads as TGTGCCAGCAGTTCGGGGGATGCCCTAGGCACAGATACGCAGTATTTT.

The V gene is TRBV10-3, the J gene TRBJ1-2; D is possibly TRBD1 (5 bases). This CDR3 spans 14 amino acids. Germline-derived CDR1 and CDR2 are ENHRY and SYGVKD. V shed 5 bases and J shed 8 bases, with 18 bases lying between them. CDR3 sequence: CAISPRDSGEGYTF. DNA of the CDR3: TGTGCCATCAGTCCTCGAGACAGCGGTGAGGGCTACACCTTC.

With respect to this clonotype: A much larger clone differs from this one at a single base, so this may be a read error. The rearrangement joins TRBV6-6 to TRBJ2-7; TRBD1 aligns across 8 bases. The CDR3 runs 13 residues. Germline loops: CDR1 MNHNY, CDR2 SVGAGI (reference sequence). Here the CDR3 DNA reads TGTGCCACCAGTATCGGACAGGGCGGCGAGCAGTACTTC. This translates into CATSIGQGGEQYF.

This clonotype was seen more than once but under ten times. At one of its ends the junction is not consistent with the germline gene, which may arise from a read error. The gene calls are TRBV28 and TRBJ1-1; 9 positions agree with TRBD1. CDR1 and CDR2 (germline): MDHEN, SYDVKM. This CDR3 spans 15 amino acids. CDR3 in amino acids: CASRLRIPGTGKAFF. The CDR3 DNA reads as TGTGCCAGCCGTTTGCGGATCCCCGGGACAGGGAAAGCTTTCTTT. Complete variable domain (other parts from reference TRBV28 and TRBJ1-1): DVKVTQSSRYLVKRTGEKVFLECVQDMDHENMFWYRQDPGLGLRLIYFSYDVKMKEKGDIPEGYSVSREKKERFSLILESASTNQTSMYLCASRLRIPGTGKAFFGQGTRLTVV.

The CDR3 nucleotides read TGTGCCAGCAGCGTTGCCGCGACAGGGGCCAACTATGGCTACACCTTC. Protein product: CASSVAATGANYGYTF. V and J are TRBV9 and TRBJ1-2; 8 bases match TRBD1. Per the germline V gene, CDR1 is SGDLS and CDR2 is YYNGEE. V shed 2 bases and J 2 bases; nucleotides not matched to a gene: 8. The CDR3 is made up of 16 amino acids.

The chain has TRBV18 and TRBJ2-1, with TRBD1 identical over 8 bases. The CDR3 contains 15 residues. Germline V lookup: CDR1 KGHSH, CDR2 LQKENI. Trimming at V came to 3 bases and at J to 9 bases, leaving 10 bases not matched to a gene. The chain's CDR3 is CASSPGGQGLGEQFF. CDR3 nucleotides: TGTGCCAGCTCACCTGGAGGACAGGGCCTGGGTGAGCAGTTCTTC.

With respect to this clonotype: A single base separates this from a much larger clone, so it may be a read error. V usage is TRBV6-6 and J usage is TRBJ2-4; maybe TRBD2 (5 bases). V was cut by 7 bases and J by 13 bases, with 20 bases left in between. Looked up from germline, CDR1 is MNHNY and CDR2 is SVGAGI (reference sequence). The CDR3 spans 13 residues. CDR3 sequence: CASTQDSYNEQYF. The CDR3 nucleotides read TGTGCCAGCACCCAGGACTCCTACAATGAGCAGTACTTC.